The 25 T cell receptor beta chains presented below share a single source sample, sequenced in a study of cytomegalovirus exposure and HLA in healthy donors. PCR primers comprised 60 Vbeta and 13 Jbeta primers. Assay: immunoSEQ multiplex PCR; the TCRdb copy retains only in-frame clones and omits some. Altogether roughly 98,000 clones are present, roughly three quarters being singletons, with the ten largest covering over 6%. The sequenced material came from PBMCs. Receptors originate from a female donor in good health and CMV-seronegative.

The chain has TRBV12-5 and TRBJ1-2; D not resolved. The CDR3 consists of 15 residues. With 5 bases removed from V and 8 bases from J, the gap between germline ends came to 21 bases. Germline V gene lookup returns CDR1 LGHNT and CDR2 FRNRAP. CDR3 protein: CASGQSGRAVVGYTF. CDR3 DNA sequence: TGTGCTAGTGGTCAGTCCGGGAGGGCAGTGGTGGGCTACACCTTC.

This clone has just one count. The V call is TRBV5-1, the J call TRBJ1-4; D gene unclear. The germline V gene has CDR1 SGHRS and CDR2 YFSETQ. V lost 0 bases and J lost 4, with 10 bases in between. The length of the CDR3 is 15 residues. The DNA for the CDR3 is TGCGCCAGCAGCTTGGGAGGTGTAGGTAATGAAAAACTGTTTTTT. Protein product: CASSLGGVGNEKLFF.

This CDR3 is CASQADNEQFF. CDR3 DNA sequence: TGCGCCAGCCAAGCGGACAATGAGCAGTTCTTC. J is TRBJ2-1 and V is TRBV5-1; possibly TRBD2 for D (5 bases). V lost 7 bases to trimming and J lost 5 bases, with 7 bases between them. The CDR3 is 11 residues long. Per the germline V gene, CDR1 is SGHRS and CDR2 is YFSETQ. The full variable domain, with the rest looked up from reference TRBV5-1 and TRBJ2-1, is KAGVTQTPRYLIKTRGQQVTLSCSPISGHRSVSWYQQTPGQGLQFLFEYFSETQRNKGNFPGRFSGRQFSNSRSEMNVSTLELGDSALYLCASQADNEQFFGPGTRLTVL.

In this sample, this clone turned up a few times. V gene TRBV5-1 combines with J gene TRBJ2-3; a weak D match, TRBD2 (7 bases). Germline CDR1 SGHRS, CDR2 YFSETQ. V dropped 3 bases and J dropped 0 bases, with 11 bases sitting between them. This CDR3 has 15 amino acids. CDR3: CASSSRGASTDTQYF. The DNA for the CDR3 is TGCGCCAGCAGCTCTCGGGGGGCTAGCACAGATACGCAGTATTTT. Combining the CDR3 with reference TRBV5-1 and TRBJ2-3 gives the whole variable domain KAGVTQTPRYLIKTRGQQVTLSCSPISGHRSVSWYQQTPGQGLQFLFEYFSETQRNKGNFPGRFSGRQFSNSRSEMNVSTLELGDSALYLCASSSRGASTDTQYFGPGTRLTVL.

The rearrangement uses TRBV5-4 and TRBJ1-2, with D maybe TRBD1 (5 bases). The CDR3 is 13 residues long. Germline CDR1 is SGHNT and CDR2 is YYREEE (reference sequence). V was trimmed by 10 bases and J by 4 bases, leaving 17 bases between them. As DNA, the CDR3 is TGTGCCGGGGCGGAGTCAGCCGGCTATGGCTACACCTTC. It codes for CAGAESAGYGYTF. Full variable domain (rest looked up from reference TRBV5-4 and TRBJ1-2): ETGVTQSPTHLIKTRGQQVTLRCSSQSGHNTVSWYQQALGQGPQFIFQYYREEENGRGNFPPRFSGLQFPNYSSELNVNALELDDSALYLCAGAESAGYGYTFGSGTRLTVV.

The chain uses TRBV5-6 and TRBJ2-5, with 8 bases matching TRBD2. This CDR3 is built from 18 residues. Trimming cost V 1 base and J 2 bases; bases outside gene matches: 13. Germline loops: CDR1 SGHDT, CDR2 YYEEEE. CDR3 coding DNA: TGTGCCAGCAGCTTGCCCAAACTAGCGGCTAAGCCACAAGAGACCCAGTACTTC. Amino acid sequence: CASSLPKLAAKPQETQYF. Using reference TRBV5-6 and TRBJ2-5 for the parts outside the CDR3, the full variable domain is DAGVTQSPTHLIKTRGQQVTLRCSPKSGHDTVSWYQQALGQGPQFIFQYYEEEERQRGNFPDRFSGHQFPNYSSELNVNALLLGDSALYLCASSLPKLAAKPQETQYFGPGTRLLVL.

The chain joins TRBV9 to TRBJ2-2; D gene ambiguous. With 3 bases removed from V and 7 bases from J, the gap between germline ends came to 13 bases. CDR1 SGDLS and CDR2 YYNGEE come from the germline V gene. The CDR3 loop spans 14 amino acids. The CDR3 sequence is CASSAGFVDGELFF. Here the CDR3 DNA reads TGTGCCAGCAGCGCCGGGTTCGTGGACGGGGAGCTGTTTTTT. The entire variable domain, with the rest obtained from reference TRBV9 and TRBJ2-2, is as follows: DSGVTQTPKHLITATGQRVTLRCSPRSGDLSVYWYQQSLDQGLQFLIQYYNGEERAKGNILERFSAQQFPDLHSELNLSSLELGDSALYFCASSAGFVDGELFFGEGSRLTVL.

This chain links TRBV19 with TRBJ2-5; weak D call: TRBD2 (5 bases). The germline V gene has CDR1 LNHDA and CDR2 SQIVND (reference sequence). This CDR3 has 14 amino acids. With 4 bases removed from V and 5 bases from J, the gap between germline ends came to 14 bases. The CDR3 DNA sequence: TGTGCCAGTAGTACCCCAAGGACTGGGGAGACCCAGTACTTC. The encoded protein is CASSTPRTGETQYF.

The V and J genes are TRBV28 and TRBJ2-1, with 10 bases lining up with TRBD2. Unmatched junction bases numbered 5, after V lost 2 bases and J lost 4 bases. Germline V gene data show CDR1 as MDHEN and CDR2 as SYDVKM. This CDR3 is 16 amino acids long. The CDR3 protein is CASSLLAGAGYNEQFF. CDR3 DNA sequence: TGTGCCAGCAGTTTACTAGCGGGAGCGGGATACAATGAGCAGTTCTTC. Full variable domain (rest looked up from reference TRBV28 and TRBJ2-1): DVKVTQSSRYLVKRTGEKVFLECVQDMDHENMFWYRQDPGLGLRLIYFSYDVKMKEKGDIPEGYSVSREKKERFSLILESASTNQTSMYLCASSLLAGAGYNEQFFGPGTRLTVL.

The chain is built from TRBV7-9 and TRBJ2-2; TRBD1 might be the D (6 bases). V was shortened by 4 bases and J by 7 bases, with 13 bases between the two germline ends. The germline CDR1 and CDR2 sequences are SEHNR and FQNEAQ (reference sequence). There are 14 residues in the CDR3. CDR3 nucleotide sequence: TGTGCCAGCAGCTCCTACAGGGACGGCGGGGAGCTGTTTTTT. It yields the protein CASSSYRDGGELFF.

DNA of the CDR3: TGCGCCAGCAGCTCCAAACAGGGGGCCTACACTGAAGCTTTCTTT. This codes for CASSSKQGAYTEAFF. The rearrangement links TRBV4-1 to TRBJ1-1, with 9 positions matching TRBD1. Germline lookup yields CDR1 MGHRA and CDR2 YSYEKL. J gave up 3 bases and V 5 bases, and 7 bases lay outside the gene matches. The CDR3 sequence is 15 residues long.

The chain carries TRBV2 and TRBJ1-3; TRBD1 might be the D (6 bases). Trimming removed 7 bases at V and 4 bases at J, with 11 bases between. Germline CDR1 and CDR2: SNHLY and FYNNEI. The CDR3 runs 13 residues. CDR3 bases: TGTGCCAGCAATAGCGGGACAGGAAACACCATATATTTT. This encodes CASNSGTGNTIYF.

The chain recombines TRBV7-6 with TRBJ2-5; unclear D gene. V lost 5 bases, J lost 1 base, and 14 bases lay in between. This CDR3 has 15 residues. From germline, CDR1 is SGHVS and CDR2 FNYEAQ. The chain's CDR3 is CASSPNPAGQETQYF. CDR3 nucleotide sequence: TGTGCCAGCAGCCCAAACCCAGCAGGCCAAGAGACCCAGTACTTC.

The CDR3 coding sequence is TGCGCCAGCAGCCTGGACCTTGGGACTAACTCCTACAATGAGCAGTTCTTC. Its translation: CASSLDLGTNSYNEQFF. The J gene is TRBJ2-1, the V gene TRBV5-1, with 7 bases aligning to TRBD2. The CDR3 has 17 amino acids. V was pared by 4 bases and J by 0 bases, with 10 bases of the junction left unmatched. CDR1 and CDR2 (germline): SGHRS, YFSETQ.

This clone was recorded only once. The V call is TRBV28, the J call TRBJ2-3; 13 nucleotides agree with TRBD2. Germline V gene data show CDR1 as MDHEN and CDR2 as SYDVKM. The CDR3 has 17 amino acids. The V segment lost 5 bases and the J segment 3 bases; nucleotides outside the gene matches: 8. The CDR3 protein is CASSPLPGLAGTDTQYF. As DNA, the CDR3 is TGTGCCAGCAGTCCTTTACCGGGACTAGCGGGAACAGATACGCAGTATTTT.

In the case of this clone: This CDR3 is missing its conserved last phenylalanine or tryptophan, likely due to a read error. CDR3 loop: CASSLGTASSYEQYL. The CDR3 region has the DNA TGTGCCAGCAGCTTGGGTACAGCCTCAAGCTACGAGCAGTACCTC. The chain links TRBV5-8 to TRBJ2-7; unclear D gene. Trimming pared 0 bases from V and 3 bases from J, leaving 13 bases between. Germline loops: CDR1 SGHTS, CDR2 YDEGEE. This CDR3 comprises 15 residues.

This clone was recorded only once. The rearrangement links TRBV15 to TRBJ1-1, with a possible D match to TRBD1 (6 bases). CDR1 LNHNV and CDR2 YYDKDF come from the germline V gene (reference sequence). There are 15 residues in the CDR3. With 3 bases removed from V and 3 bases from J, the gap between germline ends came to 14 bases. This CDR3 is CATSSSLQGHTEAFF. CDR3 DNA: TGTGCCACCAGCAGTTCCCTACAGGGACACACTGAAGCTTTCTTT.

The genes are TRBV19 and TRBJ1-2, with a possible D match to TRBD1 (5 bases). CDR3 length equals 13 residues. The V gene lost 8 bases and the J gene lost 8 bases, with 18 bases spanning the gap. Germline lookup yields CDR1 LNHDA and CDR2 SQIVND (reference sequence). The CDR3 region is CASSALLRAGYTF. The CDR3 bases are TGTGCCAGTTCGGCACTCCTCAGGGCGGGCTACACCTTC.

This rearrangement joins TRBV6-1 to TRBJ1-1; D is ambiguous. V was clipped by 2 bases and J by 4 bases, with 11 bases between them. This CDR3 comprises 14 residues. The V gene's germline CDR1 is MNHNS and CDR2 SASEGT. CDR3 residues: CASSELTTGTEAFF. CDR3 in DNA: TGTGCCAGCAGTGAACTCACGACTGGCACTGAAGCTTTCTTT.

The rearrangement links TRBV15 to TRBJ2-2, with D possibly TRBD1 on 6 matching bases. The CDR3 is 16 residues long. Germline lookup yields CDR1 LNHNV and CDR2 YYDKDF (reference sequence). V was shortened by 0 bases and J by 3 bases, with 11 bases between the two germline ends. The CDR3 nucleotides read TGTGCCACCAGCAGAGACAGGGGCAGCTACACCGGGGAGCTGTTTTTT. Encoded protein: CATSRDRGSYTGELFF.

In its sample, this clone was seen once. V usage is TRBV7-8 and J usage is TRBJ2-3; D perhaps matches TRBD1 (6 bases). Trimming cost V 3 bases and J 2 bases, with 6 bases left between them. Germline V gives CDR1 SGHVS, CDR2 FQNEAQ. The CDR3 spans 13 residues. The CDR3 DNA is TGTGCCAGCAGCTTGGGGGCCACAGATACGCAGTATTTT. Translated: CASSLGATDTQYF.

The CDR3 coding sequence is TGCGCCAGCAGCTTGGTACCGGGTCGTTCTGAAGCTTTCTTT. This sequence encodes CASSLVPGRSEAFF. The chain has TRBV5-1 and TRBJ1-1; D not resolved. The CDR3 spans 14 residues. V gave up 0 bases and J gave up 6 bases, with 12 bases separating them. From germline, CDR1 is SGHRS and CDR2 YFSETQ.

V is TRBV28 and J is TRBJ2-7; D gene ambiguous. CDR3 length equals 12 residues. The V and J ends lost 10 bases and 4 bases respectively, with 14 bases between them. CDR1 is MDHEN and CDR2 is SYDVKM in the germline V gene. The CDR3 DNA follows: TGTGCCACCACTTCAAAGATTTACGAGCAGTACTTC. Translated: CATTSKIYEQYF. The variable domain in full, completed from reference TRBV28 and TRBJ2-7, reads DVKVTQSSRYLVKRTGEKVFLECVQDMDHENMFWYRQDPGLGLRLIYFSYDVKMKEKGDIPEGYSVSREKKERFSLILESASTNQTSMYLCATTSKIYEQYFGPGTRLTVT.

This rearrangement joins TRBV19 to TRBJ2-6, with D tentatively TRBD1 (5 bases). There are 17 residues in the CDR3. V gave up 9 bases and J gave up 2 bases, with 20 bases separating them. CDR1 LNHDA and CDR2 SQIVND come from the germline V gene (reference sequence). CDR3 bases: TGTGCCAGCGCCGACGGACACTCCCTCGCTGGGGCCAACGTCCTGACTTTC. It yields the protein CASADGHSLAGANVLTF.

This clone was detected only once. The identical CDR3 is also encoded by other nucleotide sequences in the sample. The rearrangement links TRBV18 to TRBJ1-1; no clear D gene. This CDR3 spans 11 amino acids. Trimming shortened V by 3 bases and J by 3 bases, and 2 bases separated the two germline ends. Germline V lookup: CDR1 KGHSH, CDR2 LQKENI. The CDR3 region has the DNA TGTGCCAGCTCACCCGACACTGAAGCTTTCTTT. This gives the protein CASSPDTEAFF. The full variable domain, rest sourced from reference TRBV18 and TRBJ1-1, is NAGVMQNPRHLVRRRGQEARLRCSPMKGHSHVYWYRQLPEEGLKFMVYLQKENIIDESGMPKERFSAEFPKEGPSILRIQQVVRGDSAAYFCASSPDTEAFFGQGTRLTVV.